These T cell receptor beta chains were read from a single sample in a study of blood T cell repertoires in COVID-19. TCRdb's table, derived via immunoSEQ multiplex PCR, lists solely in-frame clones and lacks some. The sample shows roughly 440,000 clones, around 88% of them seen only once. Specimen: peripheral blood. The receptors come from a woman aged 50 to 65 with COVID-19, enrolled during active disease. CDR3s include the opening cysteine and the closing phenylalanine or tryptophan.

J	V	CDR3
TRBJ2-3	TRBV6-5	CASRMTSGEPTQYF
TRBJ2-3	TRBV5-8	CASSSGGLAGDHTDTQYF
TRBJ1-5	TRBV7-2	CASSFVSTGRSQPQHF
TRBJ2-1	TRBV11-3	CASSLSVLASEQFF
TRBJ1-2	TRBV27	CASSPFSSGNYGYTF
TRBJ1-2	TRBV5-4	CASSLNNRGPGYGYTF
TRBJ1-5	TRBV3-1/TRBV3-2	CASSRGSPGGNQPQHF
TRBJ1-5	TRBV10-1	CASSHGSTTFVSNQPQHF
TRBJ2-7	TRBV19	CASRNSGGYEQYF
TRBJ1-2	TRBV6-5	CASAGPKGYGYTF
TRBJ1-2	TRBV6-2/TRBV6-3	CASSYDNSGYTF